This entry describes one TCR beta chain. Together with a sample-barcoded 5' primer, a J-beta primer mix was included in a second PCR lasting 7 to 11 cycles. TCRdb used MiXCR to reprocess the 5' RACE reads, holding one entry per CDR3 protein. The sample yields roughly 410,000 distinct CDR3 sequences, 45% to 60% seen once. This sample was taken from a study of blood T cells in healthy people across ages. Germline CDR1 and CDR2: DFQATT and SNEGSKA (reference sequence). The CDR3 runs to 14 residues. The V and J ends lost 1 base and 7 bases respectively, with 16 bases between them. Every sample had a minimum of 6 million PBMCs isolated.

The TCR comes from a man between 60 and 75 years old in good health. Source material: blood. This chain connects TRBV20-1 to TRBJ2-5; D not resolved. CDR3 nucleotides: TGCAGTGCTAGAGCCGAGAGACGCCCGGGGACCCAGTACTTC. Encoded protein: CSARAERRPGTQYF.